These T cell receptor beta chains were read from a single sample in a study of shared clonotypes between healthy human individuals. Sequenced by immunoSEQ multiplex PCR; TCRdb stores in-frame clones only, minus some. Seen here are more than 850,000 clones, 78% observed once, and the top ten hold more than 0.5%. Sample: memory CD4+ T cells from PBMCs. The receptors here all came from a man younger than 35 in good health. Some clones in this sample may be carry-over from other donors' samples. CDR3s include the opening cysteine and the closing phenylalanine or tryptophan. Each record gives: V gene, D gene, J gene, clone size, CDR3 DNA, CDR3 protein. The D gene is left open where the match is weak. Some rows mark clone size as missing; the rest say once, few, many or name a class of expanded clone.

v_gene: TRBV18
d_gene: NA
j_gene: TRBJ2-7
abundance: NA
CDR3nt: TGTGCCAGCTCATCACTTTTGAGGGGGGACGAGCAGTACTTC
CDR3aa: CASSSLLRGDEQYF

v_gene: TRBV28
d_gene: NA
j_gene: TRBJ2-7
abundance: NA
CDR3nt: TGTGCCAGCAGCCCAGGGTTTTCCTACGAGCAGTACTTC
CDR3aa: CASSPGFSYEQYF

v_gene: TRBV5-1
d_gene: NA
j_gene: TRBJ2-5
abundance: once
CDR3nt: TGCGCCAGCAGCTTGGCCCCCTTAGGCCAAGAGACCCAGTACTTC
CDR3aa: CASSLAPLGQETQYF

v_gene: TRBV28
d_gene: NA
j_gene: TRBJ1-5
abundance: NA
CDR3nt: TGTGCCAGCACGGCCGAAAACCTCCCAAGCAATCAGCCCCAGCATTTT
CDR3aa: CASTAENLPSNQPQHF

v_gene: TRBV16
d_gene: NA
j_gene: TRBJ1-1
abundance: few
CDR3nt: TGTGCCAGCAGCCTCGGGCGGAACACTGAAGCTTTCTTT
CDR3aa: CASSLGRNTEAFF

v_gene: TRBV28
d_gene: TRBD2
j_gene: TRBJ2-2
abundance: NA
CDR3nt: TGTGCCAGCAGCCGAACTGGGACTAGCGGAGTGCACCGGGAGCTGTTTTTT
CDR3aa: CASSRTGTSGVHRELFF

v_gene: TRBV7-3
d_gene: NA
j_gene: TRBJ1-2
abundance: NA
CDR3nt: TGTGCCAGCAGCTTCAGTAGGGACGCAGGTGGCTACACCTTC
CDR3aa: CASSFSRDAGGYTF

v_gene: TRBV12-5
d_gene: TRBD2
j_gene: TRBJ2-1
abundance: NA
CDR3nt: TGTGCTAGCTCAGCTAGCGGGGGATACAATGAGCAGTTCTTC
CDR3aa: CASSASGGYNEQFF

v_gene: TRBV9
d_gene: NA
j_gene: TRBJ2-3
abundance: NA
CDR3nt: TGTGCCAGCAGCTCTACCGGGACAACTAGCACAGATACGCAGTATTTT
CDR3aa: CASSSTGTTSTDTQYF

v_gene: TRBV28
d_gene: TRBD2
j_gene: TRBJ2-7
abundance: NA
CDR3nt: TGTGCCAGCAGTCCCGGGGGGTACTCCTACGAGCAGTACTTC
CDR3aa: CASSPGGYSYEQYF

v_gene: TRBV4-1
d_gene: TRBD2
j_gene: TRBJ2-7
abundance: NA
CDR3nt: TGCGCCAGCAGCCAACCGGAATCGGGATTAGCGGGAAGCTCCTACGAGCAGTACTTC
CDR3aa: CASSQPESGLAGSSYEQYF

v_gene: TRBV5-1
d_gene: NA
j_gene: TRBJ2-1
abundance: NA
CDR3nt: TGCGCCAGCAGCTTTTCATTAGGGACTTCCTCCTACAATGAGCAGTTCTTC
CDR3aa: CASSFSLGTSSYNEQFF

v_gene: TRBV27
d_gene: TRBD1
j_gene: TRBJ1-3
abundance: NA
CDR3nt: TGTGCCAGCAGCCCAGGGGGCAGCTCTGGAAACACCATATATTTT
CDR3aa: CASSPGGSSGNTIYF

v_gene: TRBV18
d_gene: NA
j_gene: TRBJ1-5
abundance: NA
CDR3nt: TGTGCCAGCTCACCGGACGGCAATCAGCCCCAGCATTTT
CDR3aa: CASSPDGNQPQHF

v_gene: TRBV7-8
d_gene: TRBD1
j_gene: TRBJ2-7
abundance: NA
CDR3nt: TGTGCCAGCAGCCCCCAGTCGGCAGGGGGCACCTACGAGCAGTACTTC
CDR3aa: CASSPQSAGGTYEQYF

v_gene: TRBV28
d_gene: NA
j_gene: TRBJ1-2
abundance: few
CDR3nt: TGTGCCAGCAGTTTGGGGGACTATGGCTACACCTTC
CDR3aa: CASSLGDYGYTF

v_gene: TRBV30
d_gene: NA
j_gene: TRBJ1-1
abundance: few
CDR3nt: TGTGCCTGGAGTGAAGAGGACACTGAAGCTTTCTTT
CDR3aa: CAWSEEDTEAFF

v_gene: TRBV29-1
d_gene: NA
j_gene: TRBJ1-1
abundance: NA
CDR3nt: TGCAGCGTCCCCAGTGGGCCGATGCAGGGGACTGAAGCTTTCTTT
CDR3aa: CSVPSGPMQGTEAFF

v_gene: TRBV2
d_gene: NA
j_gene: TRBJ1-4
abundance: NA
CDR3nt: TGTGCCAGCAGAAGGCGGAGAGGTGAAAAACTGTTTTTT
CDR3aa: CASRRRRGEKLFF

v_gene: TRBV5-1
d_gene: TRBD1
j_gene: TRBJ2-3
abundance: NA
CDR3nt: TGCGCCAGCAGTTCCGGACAGGGGGTTATAGATACGCAGTATTTT
CDR3aa: CASSSGQGVIDTQYF

v_gene: TRBV28
d_gene: TRBD1
j_gene: TRBJ2-7
abundance: NA
CDR3nt: TGTGCCAGCAGTTTAAGGTTACAGGGGACCTACGAGCAGTACTTC
CDR3aa: CASSLRLQGTYEQYF

v_gene: TRBV6-1
d_gene: NA
j_gene: TRBJ1-1
abundance: few
CDR3nt: TGTGCCAGCAGCGGACAGCTGAACACTGAAGCTTTCTTT
CDR3aa: CASSGQLNTEAFF

v_gene: TRBV18
d_gene: NA
j_gene: TRBJ2-7
abundance: NA
CDR3nt: TGTGCCAGCTCACCGCGGGGAGAATACTACGAGCAGTACTTC
CDR3aa: CASSPRGEYYEQYF

v_gene: TRBV10-2
d_gene: TRBD2
j_gene: TRBJ2-7
abundance: many
CDR3nt: TGCGCCAGCAGTGTGCCTAGCGGCTACGAGCAGTACTTC
CDR3aa: CASSVPSGYEQYF

v_gene: TRBV7-8
d_gene: TRBD2
j_gene: TRBJ2-4
abundance: few
CDR3nt: TGTGCCAGCAGCGCTTCATCCGGGACTAGCGAGTACTTC
CDR3aa: CASSASSGTSEYF

v_gene: TRBV5-1
d_gene: TRBD1
j_gene: TRBJ1-2
abundance: few
CDR3nt: TGCGCCAGCACCGAGGGACAGACTAACTATGGCTACACCTTC
CDR3aa: CASTEGQTNYGYTF

v_gene: TRBV5-6
d_gene: TRBD1
j_gene: TRBJ2-7
abundance: NA
CDR3nt: TGTGCCAGCAGCTTCTTGGGACAGGGTAACCCCTACGAGCAGTACTTC
CDR3aa: CASSFLGQGNPYEQYF

v_gene: TRBV28
d_gene: NA
j_gene: TRBJ2-7
abundance: NA
CDR3nt: TGTGCCAGCAGTTCGCCGGGCCGCCTATTTTCCCAGTACTTC
CDR3aa: CASSSPGRLFSQYF

v_gene: TRBV5-1
d_gene: TRBD2
j_gene: TRBJ2-1
abundance: NA
CDR3nt: TGCGCCAGCAGTTACGGGACTAGAAACAATGAGCAGTTCTTC
CDR3aa: CASSYGTRNNEQFF

v_gene: TRBV4-2
d_gene: TRBD2
j_gene: TRBJ2-7
abundance: NA
CDR3nt: TGTGCCAGCAGCCCGCTGGGGGGGTCCAAGTCCGACGAGCAGTACTTC
CDR3aa: CASSPLGGSKSDEQYF

v_gene: TRBV7-2
d_gene: NA
j_gene: TRBJ2-1
abundance: few
CDR3nt: TGTGCCAGCAGCTACCTAGCCATGATTGGCAATGAGCAGTTCTTC
CDR3aa: CASSYLAMIGNEQFF

v_gene: TRBV7-9
d_gene: NA
j_gene: TRBJ1-2
abundance: NA
CDR3nt: TGTGCCAGCAGCTTAGGTAGGGAGGCTGGCTACACCTTC
CDR3aa: CASSLGREAGYTF

v_gene: TRBV5-1
d_gene: TRBD1
j_gene: TRBJ1-1
abundance: once
CDR3nt: TGCGCCAGCAGCTTGGATCCAGGGGGAACGAACACTGAAGCTTTCTTT
CDR3aa: CASSLDPGGTNTEAFF

v_gene: TRBV29-1
d_gene: NA
j_gene: TRBJ2-7
abundance: NA
CDR3nt: TGCAGCGCCACCGGGGTACTCGCCGAGCAGTACTTC
CDR3aa: CSATGVLAEQYF

v_gene: TRBV20-1
d_gene: TRBD1
j_gene: TRBJ2-7
abundance: few
CDR3nt: TGCAGTGCTAGAGAAGGGGGACAGGGTGAATTC
CDR3aa: CSAREGGQGEF

v_gene: TRBV5-1
d_gene: TRBD1
j_gene: TRBJ2-1
abundance: NA
CDR3nt: TGCGCCAGCAGCCTAACGGGACAGGTCTACAATGAGCAGTTCTTC
CDR3aa: CASSLTGQVYNEQFF

v_gene: TRBV6-5
d_gene: TRBD2
j_gene: TRBJ2-7
abundance: once
CDR3nt: TGTGCCAGCAGTTACTCGGCGGGAGGGCCCTACGAGCAGTACTTC
CDR3aa: CASSYSAGGPYEQYF

v_gene: TRBV5-6
d_gene: TRBD1
j_gene: TRBJ1-4
abundance: NA
CDR3nt: TGTGCCAGCAGCTCCCACCGGGGACAGGGGGCGCGGTTTCGGGAAAAACTGTTTTTT
CDR3aa: CASSSHRGQGARFREKLFF

v_gene: TRBV28
d_gene: NA
j_gene: TRBJ2-3
abundance: many
CDR3nt: TGTGCCAGCAGCCGGCCGGCGGCGGCAACAGATACGCAGTATTTT
CDR3aa: CASSRPAAATDTQYF

v_gene: TRBV2
d_gene: NA
j_gene: TRBJ2-7
abundance: NA
CDR3nt: TGTGCCAGTCTCGGAGACAAAACAATCTACGAGCAGTACTTC
CDR3aa: CASLGDKTIYEQYF

v_gene: TRBV28
d_gene: NA
j_gene: TRBJ1-1
abundance: NA
CDR3nt: TGTGCCAGCGAAGAGCTAAAGCGAGCTTTCTTT
CDR3aa: CASEELKRAFF

v_gene: TRBV5-1
d_gene: NA
j_gene: TRBJ1-5
abundance: NA
CDR3nt: TGCGCCAGCAGCTTTAATCAGCCCCAGCATTTT
CDR3aa: CASSFNQPQHF

v_gene: TRBV15
d_gene: TRBD1
j_gene: TRBJ2-1
abundance: NA
CDR3nt: TGTGCCACCATGGTAGGGGGCTTGATAGGTGAGCAGTTCTTC
CDR3aa: CATMVGGLIGEQFF

v_gene: TRBV6-5
d_gene: NA
j_gene: TRBJ1-4
abundance: NA
CDR3nt: TGTGCCAGCAGTTACCGACCGCCTTCAACTAATGAAAAACTGTTTTTT
CDR3aa: CASSYRPPSTNEKLFF

v_gene: TRBV30
d_gene: NA
j_gene: TRBJ1-1
abundance: NA
CDR3nt: TGTGCCTGGAGCGCCGGGTGGGACACTGAAGCTTTCTTT
CDR3aa: CAWSAGWDTEAFF

v_gene: TRBV9
d_gene: NA
j_gene: TRBJ1-1
abundance: NA
CDR3nt: TGTGCCAGCAGCGTAGCAATGGACGTCAGGGTTGAAGCTTTCTTT
CDR3aa: CASSVAMDVRVEAFF

v_gene: TRBV4-2
d_gene: TRBD2
j_gene: TRBJ2-1
abundance: NA
CDR3nt: TGTGCCAGCAGCCAAGGTCTACTAGCGGGAGATGAGCAGTTCTTC
CDR3aa: CASSQGLLAGDEQFF

v_gene: TRBV7-2
d_gene: NA
j_gene: TRBJ1-1
abundance: NA
CDR3nt: TGTGCCAGCAGCTTAGTTCCCCCGGCTTTCTTT
CDR3aa: CASSLVPPAFF

v_gene: TRBV7-2
d_gene: TRBD2
j_gene: TRBJ2-7
abundance: NA
CDR3nt: TGTGCCAGCAGCTCGCCAGGCGGCGGGAGGGCCCTCGAGCAGTACTTC
CDR3aa: CASSSPGGGRALEQYF

v_gene: TRBV13
d_gene: NA
j_gene: TRBJ1-1
abundance: NA
CDR3nt: TGTGCCAGCAGCTTAACCCGGGGAGGAGCTTTCTTT
CDR3aa: CASSLTRGGAFF

v_gene: TRBV7-3
d_gene: NA
j_gene: TRBJ2-5
abundance: NA
CDR3nt: TGTGCCAGCAGCTTAAGCGGGGATCGGGAGACCCAGTACTTC
CDR3aa: CASSLSGDRETQYF

v_gene: TRBV18
d_gene: NA
j_gene: TRBJ2-5
abundance: NA
CDR3nt: TGTGCCAGCTCAGCGAGGGGCAGGGAGACCCAGTACTTC
CDR3aa: CASSARGRETQYF

v_gene: TRBV10-3
d_gene: NA
j_gene: TRBJ1-5
abundance: NA
CDR3nt: TGTGCCATCACCGGGACACTAAATCAGCCCCAGCATTTT
CDR3aa: CAITGTLNQPQHF

v_gene: TRBV5-4
d_gene: NA
j_gene: TRBJ2-1
abundance: NA
CDR3nt: TGTGCCAGCAGTCGAGTGTTGATAAATGAGCAGTTCTTC
CDR3aa: CASSRVLINEQFF

v_gene: TRBV5-1
d_gene: NA
j_gene: TRBJ1-2
abundance: NA
CDR3nt: TGCGCCAGCAGCTTGGAGGCGTTAAGTTATGGCTACACCTTC
CDR3aa: CASSLEALSYGYTF

v_gene: TRBV2
d_gene: TRBD2
j_gene: TRBJ2-7
abundance: NA
CDR3nt: TGTGCCAGCCTGGGGACTAGCGGGAGTTACGAGCAGTACTTC
CDR3aa: CASLGTSGSYEQYF

v_gene: TRBV2
d_gene: NA
j_gene: TRBJ2-7
abundance: few
CDR3nt: TGTGCCAGCAGCGAAAGGGGAGTACCCCCCACGACAGAGCAGTACTTC
CDR3aa: CASSERGVPPTTEQYF

v_gene: TRBV9
d_gene: TRBD2
j_gene: TRBJ2-5
abundance: NA
CDR3nt: TGTGCCAGCAGCGCCACCGGGACTAGCGTCGAGACCCAGTACTTC
CDR3aa: CASSATGTSVETQYF

v_gene: TRBV5-1
d_gene: TRBD1
j_gene: TRBJ2-2
abundance: NA
CDR3nt: TGCGCCAGCAGCTCAATCGGACAGGGGGCCGGGGAGCTGTTTTTT
CDR3aa: CASSSIGQGAGELFF